A selection of T cell receptor beta chains follows, all from one sample in a study of radiotherapy plus CTLA-4 blockade in lung cancer. Data came from immunoSEQ multiplex PCR; TCRdb stores just in-frame clones and leaves some out. The table lists 85,000 to 90,000 clones, around 86% of them singletons. The material was peripheral blood, obtained from a patient treated with radiotherapy plus ipilimumab. These receptors came from a human donor with non-small cell lung cancer that progressed on radiotherapy plus ipilimumab. The CDR3 runs from the conserved cysteine through the conserved F or W. D genes are given only for firm matches. Clone size is not always given. Where it is, it says once, few, many or a class for expanded clones.

cdr3_length d_call clone_size j_call v_call cdr3_nt cdr3_aa
13 NA once TRBJ2-1 TRBV7-9 TGTGCCAGCAGCCCTGGGACCTACAATGAGCAGTTCTTC CASSPGTYNEQFF
15 NA NA TRBJ2-7 TRBV6-5 TGTGCCAGCAGTTACAGGGGCCCCTCCTCCTACGAGCAGTACTTC CASSYRGPSSYEQYF
13 NA NA TRBJ1-2 TRBV5-5 TGTGCCAGCAGCTTCACAGCCTTGGGGGGCTACACCTTC CASSFTALGGYTF
16 TRBD1 NA TRBJ2-6 TRBV4-1 TGCGCCAGCGGGACAGGGAGTTTATCTGGGGCCAACGTCCTGACTTTC CASGTGSLSGANVLTF
16 NA NA TRBJ1-5 TRBV19 TGTGCCAGTAGTATAGATGCGGGCAGCATGAATCAGCCCCAGCATTTT CASSIDAGSMNQPQHF
15 TRBD1 NA TRBJ2-1 TRBV7-9 TGTGCCAGCAGCTCAAGAGGAAGGGGGCACAATGAGCAGTTCTTC CASSSRGRGHNEQFF
15 TRBD1 NA TRBJ2-1 TRBV7-2 TGTGCCAGCAGCTCAGACAGGGGCGGCTACAATGAGCAGTTCTTC CASSSDRGGYNEQFF
13 NA NA TRBJ1-3 TRBV29-1 TGCAGCGTTGTGACAGTCTCTGGAAACACCATATATTTT CSVVTVSGNTIYF
11 NA NA TRBJ2-7 TRBV7-9 TGTGCCACCCTGGACGGTTACGAGCAGTACTTC CATLDGYEQYF
12 TRBD1 NA TRBJ2-7 TRBV2 TGTGCCAGCAGGGGGGACAGGTACGAGCAGTACTTC CASRGDRYEQYF
15 NA NA TRBJ2-5 TRBV10-3 TGTGCCATCAGTGAGTCCCAGGGGAATCGGGAGACCCAGTACTTC CAISESQGNRETQYF
10 NA NA TRBJ1-1 TRBV7-9 TGTGCCAGCAAGGGGGCTGAAGCTTTCTTT CASKGAEAFF
13 NA NA TRBJ2-2 TRBV9 TGTGCCAGCAGCGGAACGGATCGGGGGGAGCTGTTTTTT CASSGTDRGELFF
16 TRBD2 NA TRBJ2-3 TRBV2 TGTGCCAGCAGTCCCGGGACTACTCCTGGAGGAGATACGCAGTATTTT CASSPGTTPGGDTQYF
15 NA NA TRBJ2-5 TRBV18 TGTGCCAGCTCAATTCGAGGACAGTTCTGGGAGACCCAGTACTTC CASSIRGQFWETQYF
15 NA NA TRBJ1-4 TRBV6-1 TGTGCCAGCAGTGGTAGGGGTTCGGGTAATGAAAAACTGTTTTTT CASSGRGSGNEKLFF
15 TRBD1 NA TRBJ1-3 TRBV6-5 TGTGCCAGCAGTACAACCGGGACAGGGGCGAACTCCATATATTTT CASSTTGTGANSIYF
14 NA NA TRBJ2-3 TRBV9 TGTGCCAGCAGCGCGGGTGGGAGCACAGATACGCAGTATTTT CASSAGGSTDTQYF
13 NA NA TRBJ2-2 TRBV7-3 TGTGCCAGCAGGCAAGGGATCACCGGGGAGCTGTTTTTT CASRQGITGELFF
15 TRBD1 NA TRBJ1-2 TRBV23-1 TGCGCCAGCAGTCGCTATCAGGACAGGGGTTTTGGCTACACCTTC CASSRYQDRGFGYTF
13 NA once TRBJ2-3 TRBV4-1 TGCGCCAGCAGCCAAGATCCGGGGGATACGCAGTATTTT CASSQDPGDTQYF
13 TRBD1 NA TRBJ1-4 TRBV10-3 TGTGCCATCGCCGGGACAGGGCATGGGAAACTGTTTTTT CAIAGTGHGKLFF
13 TRBD1 NA TRBJ1-2 TRBV30 TGTGCCTGGAGTGTGGGACAGGGGGACGGCTACACCTTC CAWSVGQGDGYTF
15 TRBD1 NA TRBJ1-1 TRBV11-2 TGTGCCAGCAGCTTAGGCTGGACAGGGCTCACTGAAGCTTTCTTT CASSLGWTGLTEAFF
15 NA NA TRBJ2-2 TRBV9 TGTGCCAGCAGCGTAGGAAACAGGGACACCGGGGAGCTGTTTTTT CASSVGNRDTGELFF
15 TRBD1 NA TRBJ1-4 TRBV6-5 TGTGCCAGCAGGCAGGACAGGGGGATTAATGAAAAACTGTTTTTT CASRQDRGINEKLFF
16 NA NA TRBJ2-1 TRBV6-6 TGTGCCAGCAGTTACTCGATGGGTAGGGGGGGCAATGAGCAGTTCTTC CASSYSMGRGGNEQFF
15 NA NA TRBJ1-1 TRBV5-6 TGTGCCAGCAGCTTGGTAACAGGGAGGGACACTGAAGCTTTCTTT CASSLVTGRDTEAFF
15 NA NA TRBJ2-3 TRBV5-1 TGCGCCAGCAGCTTGGTGTCCAGGGGCACAGATACGCAGTATTTT CASSLVSRGTDTQYF
15 NA NA TRBJ2-6 TRBV6-1 TGTGCCAGCAGTCTTGAGGGCTCTGGGGCCAACGTCCTGACTTTC CASSLEGSGANVLTF
15 TRBD2 NA TRBJ2-5 TRBV19 TGTGCCAGTAGCGGGACTAGCGAGTACCAAGAGACCCAGTACTTC CASSGTSEYQETQYF
13 NA once TRBJ1-2 TRBV30 TGTGCCTGCGGCAGGGAATCGAACTATGGCTACACCTTC CACGRESNYGYTF
15 NA NA TRBJ1-1 TRBV7-9 TGTGCCAGCAGCCCCGGCGGGACCCTGAACACTGAAGCTTTCTTT CASSPGGTLNTEAFF
15 NA NA TRBJ1-1 TRBV6-5 TGTGCCAGCAAGTTACGGAGGGGCTTAGACACTGAAGCTTTCTTT CASKLRRGLDTEAFF
14 NA NA TRBJ2-3 TRBV7-9 TGTGCCAGCAGCTTATCTGTTTCCACAGATACGCAGTATTTT CASSLSVSTDTQYF
15 TRBD2 NA TRBJ2-2 TRBV11-2 TGTGCCAGCAGCTTAGCCGGGACTAGCCCCGGGGAGCTGTTTTTT CASSLAGTSPGELFF
15 NA NA TRBJ1-4 TRBV9 TGTGCCAGCAGCGTAGCTCCAGGGACTAATGAAAAACTGTTTTTT CASSVAPGTNEKLFF
13 NA NA TRBJ1-3 TRBV4-1 TGCGCCAGCAGCCAAGTTACCGTAAACACCATATATTTT CASSQVTVNTIYF
13 NA NA TRBJ1-4 TRBV11-2 TGTGCCAGCAGCCTATCGATCCTTGAAAAACTGTTTTTT CASSLSILEKLFF
15 NA NA TRBJ1-5 TRBV18 TGTGCCAGCTCTATCGGAGACTTCTTCAATCAGCCCCAGCATTTT CASSIGDFFNQPQHF
12 NA NA TRBJ2-2 TRBV30 TGTGCCTGGATGCAGGGTTCCGGGGAGCTGTTTTTT CAWMQGSGELFF
12 NA NA TRBJ2-7 TRBV2 TGTGCCAGCAGTTCCGGGAGCTACGAGCAGTACTTC CASSSGSYEQYF
16 NA NA TRBJ2-2 TRBV5-1 TGCGCCAGCAGCTTGGATCCGGGGGCGGGCACCGGGGAGCTGTTTTTT CASSLDPGAGTGELFF
13 NA NA TRBJ1-1 TRBV7-2 TGTGCCAGCAGCTGGGCCCGAAACACTGAAGCTTTCTTT CASSWARNTEAFF
16 TRBD1 NA TRBJ1-4 TRBV2 TGTGCCAGCAGAGAGACAGGGGGCTCAGGGAATGAAAAACTGTTTTTT CASRETGGSGNEKLFF
15 TRBD1 NA TRBJ2-2 TRBV30 TGTGCCTGGGTTACAGGGGGCTCAGGGTCCGGGGAGCTGTTTTTT CAWVTGGSGSGELFF
14 NA NA TRBJ2-1 TRBV30 TGTGCCTGGGGGACTTTGAGCTCCTACAATGAGCAGTTCTTC CAWGTLSSYNEQFF
14 TRBD2 NA TRBJ2-7 TRBV15 TGTGCCACCAGCCCGGGACTAGGGTCCTACGAGCAGTACTTC CATSPGLGSYEQYF
14 TRBD2 once TRBJ2-2 TRBV7-8 TGTGCCAGCAGCTTAATACGGGAGGCCGGGGAGCTGTTTTTT CASSLIREAGELFF